The TCR beta chain described here comes from a study of STAT5B mutations in CD4+ large granular lymphocyte leukemia. The study, taken as a whole, reports: Top patient clones used TRBV06 genes more often: 8/27 versus 2/35 in controls. Higher CD4+ than CD8+ T-LGLL clonality might reflect small sample size. Without putative leukemic clones, patient CD4-sorted repertoires remained more clonal than healthy CD4+ repertoires.

As for this clone: Its antigen is undetermined.

V dropped 5 bases and J dropped 6 bases, with 17 bases sitting between them. This CDR3 region has 15 residues. Germline lookup yields CDR1 SGHTA and CDR2 FQGNSA. Authors' data handling: Productive clonotypes were detectable down to 2.59 x 10-5 frequency. The table came from immunoSEQ multiplex PCR; TCRdb's copy has only in-frame clones and leaves some out. V and J calls and clone size are given by that table; D and trimming were obtained from the DNA. The data hold about 37,000 clones, with about 90% observed a single time. The clonotype originates from a human donor in good health. What was sequenced was CD4+ T cells from blood buffy coats. The gene calls are TRBV7-2 and TRBJ2-1; maybe TRBD1 (5 bases). DNA of the CDR3: TGTGCCAGCAGCGCCCGGACACGGTCCGGCAATGAGCAGTTCTTC. Amino acid sequence: CASSARTRSGNEQFF.